These 22 T cell receptor beta chains share one sample of origin, sequenced in a study of post-analysis software for immune sequencing data. Libraries were made from TCR beta cDNA, and they carried unique molecular identifiers. TCRdb fed the PCR reads into MiXCR, producing one record per CDR3 protein. The sample includes fewer than 550,000 distinct CDR3 sequences, roughly 34% of them seen just once. These receptors lack a known antigen. Study-wide results and caveats: About five TRBV segments, including TRBV5-6, TRBV5-1 and TRBV20-1, were more frequent in patients than controls.

The sequenced sample was blood. These receptors all stem from a girl aged 2 to 17 with multiple sclerosis.

The V call is TRBV15, the J call TRBJ1-5, with TRBD1 as a possible D gene (6 bases). Germline lookup yields CDR1 LNHNV and CDR2 YYDKDF (reference sequence). Deletions cut 7 bases from V and 6 bases from J, with 22 bases between. The CDR3 sequence is 16 residues long. CDR3 protein: CATNLEGGALGQPQHF. As DNA, the CDR3 is TGTGCCACCAACCTCGAGGGGGGGGCCCTGGGTCAGCCCCAGCATTTT.

The gene calls are TRBV6-1 and TRBJ1-1; D remains ambiguous. The germline V gene encodes CDR1 MNHNS and CDR2 SASEGT. V was trimmed by 5 bases and J by 3 bases, leaving 10 bases between them. The CDR3 contains 13 residues. The CDR3 region is CASSMDLDTEAFF. The CDR3 DNA reads TGTGCCAGCAGTATGGATCTAGACACTGAAGCTTTCTTT.

The chain joins TRBV4-1 to TRBJ2-5; 8 bases fit TRBD2. CDR1 is MGHRA, CDR2 YSYEKL, per germline. The CDR3 loop spans 15 amino acids. V dropped 3 bases and J dropped 5; count of bases not matched to a gene: 8. The CDR3 DNA reads as TGCGCCAGCAGCCATGCTTGGACTAGCCGGGAGACCCAGTACTTC. Amino acid sequence: CASSHAWTSRETQYF.

This clonotype was found a few times. The chain couples TRBV14 to TRBJ2-1; TRBD2 aligns across 9 bases. CDR3 size: 16 residues. Germline V CDR1 and CDR2: SGHDN, FVKESK. V shed 1 base, J shed 7 bases, and the junction held 8 bases outside the gene matches. The CDR3 nucleotides read TGTGCCAGCAGCCAAGGTGACGGGACTAGCACAAATGAGCAGTTCTTC. Translated: CASSQGDGTSTNEQFF.

A few counts support this clonotype. V usage is TRBV20-1 and J usage is TRBJ1-2, with D perhaps TRBD1 (6 bases). Germline V gene data show CDR1 as DFQATT and CDR2 as SNEGSKA (reference sequence). CDR3 length: 16 residues. Trimming removed 0 bases from V and 6 bases from J, with 20 bases in between. The CDR3 nucleotides read TGCAGTGCTAGAGAGTCAGGACAGCGACACTTCAATGGCTACACCTTC. It yields the protein CSARESGQRHFNGYTF.

With respect to this clonotype: The junction shows a germline mismatch at one end, possibly a read error. V usage is TRBV6-6 and J usage is TRBJ1-5, with D perhaps TRBD1 (6 bases). Germline loops: CDR1 MNHNY, CDR2 SVGAGI (reference sequence). This CDR3 contains 15 residues. The CDR3 DNA reads as TGTGCCAGCAGTTCGACAGGAACCAGCAATCACCCCCAGCATTTT. Translated, it gives CASSSTGTSNHPQHF.

This rearrangement joins TRBV25-1 to TRBJ2-7; D unclear. V lost 1 base to trimming and J lost 7 bases, with 11 bases between them. The CDR3 contains 13 residues. CDR1 is MGHDK and CDR2 is SYGVNS in the germline V gene. CDR3 DNA: TGTGCCAGCAGTGAATGGGTAGCCAATGAGCAGTACTTC. As protein: CASSEWVANEQYF.

The rearrangement joins TRBV20-1 to TRBJ1-2, with TRBD1 matching over 8 bases. The CDR3 has 16 residues. V dropped 3 bases and J dropped 6; count of bases not matched to a gene: 15. Germline V gene sequence: CDR1 DFQATT, CDR2 SNEGSKA (reference sequence). In nucleotides, the CDR3 is TGCAGTGCTAGGAGCTTCGGACAGACAGGGGTTCATGGCTACACCTTC. This translates into CSARSFGQTGVHGYTF.

For the CDR3, the DNA is TGTGCCAGCAGCTCCAGTTTCGGGACTAGCGGCAACATTCAGTACTTC. Protein sequence: CASSSSFGTSGNIQYF. The chain combines TRBV11-2 with TRBJ2-4; the match to TRBD2 covers 11 bases. The CDR3 is made up of 16 amino acids. Trimming cost V 4 bases and J 7 bases; bases outside gene matches: 9. Germline CDR1 is SGHAT and CDR2 is FQNNGV.

This sequence joins TRBV20-1 and TRBJ1-5; D is uncertain. This CDR3 has 14 residues. CDR1 is DFQATT and CDR2 is SNEGSKA in the germline V gene (reference sequence). Trimming cost V 2 bases and J 0 bases, with 8 bases left between them. Here the CDR3 DNA reads TGCAGTGCTAGACAGGTCTATAGCAATCAGCCCCAGCATTTT. Encoded protein: CSARQVYSNQPQHF.

CDR3 protein: CASSLNLASPDTQYF. The CDR3, as DNA: TGTGCCAGCAGTTTAAATTTGGCATCCCCCGATACGCAGTATTTT. The genes are TRBV28 and TRBJ2-3; no clear D gene. CDR1 is MDHEN and CDR2 is SYDVKM in the germline V gene. V lost 2 bases and J lost 6, with 15 bases in between. The CDR3 is 15 amino acids.

This clonotype was seen only a few times. The rearrangement uses TRBV20-1 and TRBJ1-1; D perhaps matches TRBD1 (5 bases). This CDR3 has 13 amino acids. Germline CDR1 and CDR2: DFQATT and SNEGSKA (reference sequence). Trimming removed 1 base from V and 4 bases from J, with 10 bases in between. The CDR3 DNA sequence: TGCAGTGCTAGAGGCTCCACAGGCACTGAAGCTTTCTTT. Protein sequence: CSARGSTGTEAFF.

The chain couples TRBV3-1 to TRBJ2-1, with D perhaps matching TRBD1 (6 bases). The CDR3 runs 15 residues. Deletions cut 1 base from V and 6 bases from J, with 13 bases between. Germline V gene sequence: CDR1 LGHDT, CDR2 YNNKEL (reference sequence). The CDR3 sequence: CASSQVAQGGNEQFF. CDR3 nucleotide sequence: TGTGCCAGCAGCCAAGTCGCCCAAGGGGGCAATGAGCAGTTCTTC.

This chain joins TRBV5-1 and TRBJ2-1; the D gene is possibly TRBD2 (6 bases). Between the trimmed V and J ends, which lost 1 base and 5 bases, there was a span of 16 bases. This CDR3 has 16 residues. Looked up from germline, CDR1 is SGHRS and CDR2 is YFSETQ. The CDR3 nucleotides read TGCGCCAGCAGCTTGTTTTCGGGACTCCCTCACAATGAGCAGTTCTTC. This gives the protein CASSLFSGLPHNEQFF.

V usage is TRBV7-9 and J usage is TRBJ2-5; TRBD1 is a possible D gene (6 bases). CDR1 and CDR2 from the germline V gene are SEHNR and FQNEAQ (reference sequence). V gave up 1 base and J gave up 5 bases, with 14 bases separating them. The CDR3 loop spans 15 amino acids. CDR3 sequence reads: CASSLEGGGLETQYF. DNA of the CDR3: TGTGCCAGCAGCTTAGAAGGGGGTGGTCTGGAGACCCAGTACTTC.

This chain links TRBV25-1 with TRBJ1-2; D perhaps matches TRBD1 (6 bases). Trimming took 2 bases from V and 1 from J, leaving 20 bases between them. CDR1 is MGHDK and CDR2 is SYGVNS in the germline V gene. The CDR3 sequence is 18 residues long. CDR3 region: CASSEGPASRDINYGYTF. DNA of the CDR3: TGTGCCAGCAGTGAAGGTCCTGCCTCCAGGGACATTAACTATGGCTACACCTTC.

This clonotype was seen a handful of times. The V call is TRBV28, the J call TRBJ1-6; D gene unclear. V gave up 8 bases and J gave up 6 bases, with 14 bases separating them. Per the germline V gene, CDR1 is MDHEN and CDR2 is SYDVKM. CDR3 length: 14 amino acids. CDR3 in DNA: TGTGCCAGCGCACCAGACGGAATTAATTCACCCCTCCACTTT. Protein product: CASAPDGINSPLHF.

This clonotype showed up just a few times. The rearrangement links TRBV5-1 to TRBJ1-1, with D unresolved. V gave up 4 bases and J gave up 0 bases, with 13 bases separating them. CDR1 and CDR2 from the germline V gene are SGHRS and YFSETQ. This CDR3 spans 15 amino acids. CDR3 residues: CASSQDILVNTEAFF. CDR3 bases: TGCGCCAGCAGCCAAGACATTCTGGTGAACACTGAAGCTTTCTTT.

This clonotype was recorded a few times. V gene TRBV18 combines with J gene TRBJ2-3; 9 nucleotides agree with TRBD1. The length of the CDR3 is 17 residues. Germline V gene lookup returns CDR1 KGHSH and CDR2 LQKENI. The J segment lost 3 bases and the V segment lost 6 bases, leaving 13 bases of the junction unmatched. The CDR3 sequence: CASSPLDRDRVTDTQYF. CDR3 coding DNA: TGTGCCAGCTCTCCATTGGATCGGGACAGGGTGACAGATACGCAGTATTTT.

This clonotype was seen a few times. The rearrangement links TRBV7-8 to TRBJ2-7; D possibly corresponds to TRBD1 (5 bases). Trimming pared 1 base from V and 0 bases from J, leaving 13 bases between. The length of the CDR3 is 16 residues. Germline V gives CDR1 SGHVS, CDR2 FQNEAQ. The CDR3: CASSLGRGRGSYEQYF. CDR3 nucleotide sequence: TGTGCCAGCAGCTTAGGAAGGGGCAGAGGCTCCTACGAGCAGTACTTC. Full variable domain (remainder filled in from reference TRBV7-8 and TRBJ2-7): GAGVSQSPRYKVAKRGQDVALRCDPISGHVSLFWYQQALGQGPEFLTYFQNEAQLDKSGLPSDRFFAERPEGSVSTLKIQRTQQEDSAVYLCASSLGRGRGSYEQYFGPGTRLTVT.

This clonotype occurred a few times. The chain has TRBV2 and TRBJ2-1; 11 bases align to TRBD2. The CDR3 covers 15 residues. Trimming at V came to 11 bases and at J to 4 bases, leaving 10 bases not matched to a gene. Germline V gives CDR1 SNHLY, CDR2 FYNNEI. The CDR3 loop reads CAVGPGTSGYNEQFF. The CDR3, as DNA: TGTGCCGTTGGCCCCGGGACTAGCGGTTACAATGAGCAGTTCTTC.

This rearrangement joins TRBV24-1 to TRBJ2-7, with D maybe TRBD2 (6 bases). The V end lost 0 bases, the J end lost 3 bases, and 14 bases lay between the germline ends. This CDR3 region has 16 residues. Germline assignment: CDR1 KGHDR and CDR2 SFDVKD. DNA for the CDR3: TGTGCCACCAGTGATTTGTCAGGTCGGGGAGGCTACGAGCAGTACTTC. The encoded protein is CATSDLSGRGGYEQYF.